The subject of this entry is one T cell receptor (beta chain). The sample comes from a study of response to subunit inactivated influenza vaccine. CDR1 and CDR2 (germline): MDHEN, SYDVKM. The CDR3 consists of 17 residues. V lost 6 bases, J lost 7 bases, and 16 bases stayed unmatched. TCRdb passed the RT-PCR reads through MiXCR, listing each CDR3 protein once. The repertoire holds approximately 700,000 distinct CDR3 sequences, with approximately 15% as singletons. This chain uses TRBV28 with TRBJ2-1; TRBD2 matches at 9 bases. This sample comprised PBMCs from blood, obtained about 13 days after vaccination. The clonotype was recovered from a man aged 50 to 59 who received an inactivated influenza vaccine. The CDR3 nucleotides read TGTGCCAGCAGCCCACCGGGACTAGCCTCGAGGGGTAATGAGCAGTTCTTC. Translation: CASSPPGLASRGNEQFF.